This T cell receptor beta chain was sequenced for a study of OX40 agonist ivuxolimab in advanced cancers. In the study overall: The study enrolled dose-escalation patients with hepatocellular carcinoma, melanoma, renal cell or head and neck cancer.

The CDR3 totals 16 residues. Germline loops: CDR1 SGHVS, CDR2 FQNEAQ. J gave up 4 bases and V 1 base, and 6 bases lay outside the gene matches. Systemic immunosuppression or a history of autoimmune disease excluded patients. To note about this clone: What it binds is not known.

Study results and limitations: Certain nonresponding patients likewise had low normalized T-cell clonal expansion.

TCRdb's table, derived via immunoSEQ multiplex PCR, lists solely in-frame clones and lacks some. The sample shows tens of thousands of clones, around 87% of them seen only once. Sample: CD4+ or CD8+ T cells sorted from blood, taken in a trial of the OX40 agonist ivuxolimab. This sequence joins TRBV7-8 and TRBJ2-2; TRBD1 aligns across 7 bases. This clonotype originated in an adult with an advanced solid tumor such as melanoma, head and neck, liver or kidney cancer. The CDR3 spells CASSLEGARVTGELFF. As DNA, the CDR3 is TGTGCCAGCAGCTTAGAGGGGGCGCGTGTCACCGGGGAGCTGTTTTTT.